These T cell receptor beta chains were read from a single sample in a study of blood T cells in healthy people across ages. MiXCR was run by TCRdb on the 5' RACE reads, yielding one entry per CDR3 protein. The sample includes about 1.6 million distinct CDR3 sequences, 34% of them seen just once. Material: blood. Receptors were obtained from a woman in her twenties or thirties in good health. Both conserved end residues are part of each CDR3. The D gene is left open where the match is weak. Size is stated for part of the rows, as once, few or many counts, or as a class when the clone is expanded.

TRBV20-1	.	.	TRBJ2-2	CSAILFRGTLNTGELFF	TGCAGTGCCATCCTCTTTAGGGGGACATTGAACACCGGGGAGCTGTTTTTT
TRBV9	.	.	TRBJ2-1	CASSVFQGNEQFF	TGTGCCAGCAGCGTTTTTCAGGGCAATGAGCAGTTCTTC
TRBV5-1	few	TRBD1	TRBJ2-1	CASSFRGRLDEQFF	TGCGCCAGCAGCTTCAGGGGGCGCCTAGATGAGCAGTTCTTC
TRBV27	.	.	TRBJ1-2	CASSPNNAYYGYTF	TGTGCCAGCAGTCCCAATAACGCGTACTATGGCTACACCTTC
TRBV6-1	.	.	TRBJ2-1	CASSHSSAGGIFNEQFF	TGTGCCAGCAGCCATTCTTCGGCTGGCGGGATTTTCAATGAGCAGTTCTTC
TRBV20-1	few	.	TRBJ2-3	CSARDKSLHQDTQYF	TGCAGTGCTAGAGATAAAAGCCTCCATCAGGATACGCAGTATTTT
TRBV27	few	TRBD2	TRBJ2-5	CASSLSGLLGGETQYF	TGTGCCAGCAGTTTATCAGGGCTCCTGGGGGGGGAGACCCAGTACTTC
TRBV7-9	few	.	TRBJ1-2	CASSLGRASTNYGYTF	TGTGCCAGCAGCCTAGGCCGCGCGAGCACCAACTATGGCTACACCTTC
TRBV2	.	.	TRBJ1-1	CASTPRAGTGTEAFF	TGTGCCAGCACTCCCCGGGCAGGGACGGGTACTGAAGCTTTCTTT
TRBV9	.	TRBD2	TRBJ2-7	CASSVEASGRIYEQYF	TGTGCCAGCAGCGTAGAGGCGAGCGGGAGGATCTACGAGCAGTACTTC
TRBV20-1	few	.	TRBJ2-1	CSARGGLSYNEQFF	TGCAGTGCTAGAGGGGGACTGAGTTACAATGAGCAGTTCTTC
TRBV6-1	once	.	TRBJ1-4	CASSEYGYISNERPFF	TGTGCCAGCAGTGAATATGGGTACATCTCTAATGAAAGACCGTTTTTT
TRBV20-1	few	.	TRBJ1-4	CSAGLQSTNEKLFF	TGCAGTGCGGGACTGCAGTCAACTAATGAAAAACTGTTTTTT
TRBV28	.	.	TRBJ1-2	CASSFNSRADSPGLEPLYGYTF	TGTGCCAGCAGTTTTAATAGTCGGGCTGACAGTCCAGGACTCGAACCACTCTATGGCTACACCTTC
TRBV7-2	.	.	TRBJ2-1	CASSLRSTVSSYNEQFF	TGTGCCAGCAGCCTACGTTCCACCGTCAGCTCCTACAATGAGCAGTTCTTC
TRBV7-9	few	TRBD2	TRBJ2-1	CASSARVSGTYLDEQFF	TGTGCCAGCAGCGCGAGAGTTAGCGGGACATATCTGGATGAGCAGTTCTTC
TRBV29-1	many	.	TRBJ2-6	CSVSSSGANVLTF	TGCAGCGTTAGTAGCTCTGGGGCCAACGTCCTGACTTTC
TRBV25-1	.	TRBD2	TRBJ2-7	CASSADSGRASEQYF	TGTGCCAGCAGTGCAGATAGCGGGAGGGCCTCCGAGCAGTACTTC
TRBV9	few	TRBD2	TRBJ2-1	CASSVSSGSGNEQFF	TGTGCCAGCAGCGTATCCAGCGGGAGCGGCAATGAGCAGTTCTTC
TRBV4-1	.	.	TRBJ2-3	CASSPESGSTDTHYF	TGCGCCAGCAGCCCCGAGTCCGGCAGCACAGATACGCATTATTTT
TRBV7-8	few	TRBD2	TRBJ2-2	CASSLVAGGTGELFF	TGTGCCAGCAGCTTAGTAGCGGGAGGGACCGGGGAGCTGTTTTTT
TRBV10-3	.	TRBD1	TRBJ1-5	CAISERRAGQAQHF	TGTGCCATCAGTGAGAGGAGGGCGGGACAGGCCCAGCATTTT
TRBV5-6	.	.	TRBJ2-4	CASRSRKVAKNIQYF	TGTGCCAGCAGGTCAAGAAAGGTGGCCAAAAACATTCAGTACTTC
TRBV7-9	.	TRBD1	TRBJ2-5	CASSATGGSGTQYF	TGTGCCAGCAGCGCTACAGGGGGGTCAGGGACCCAGTACTTC
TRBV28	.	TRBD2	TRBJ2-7	CASSLSLAGTLPPYEQYF	TGTGCCAGCAGTTTGTCGCTAGCGGGAACCCTACCCCCCTACGAGCAGTACTTC
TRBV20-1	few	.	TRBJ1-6	CSAREPASGYNSPLHF	TGCAGTGCTAGAGAACCCGCTTCCGGATATAATTCACCCCTCCACTTT
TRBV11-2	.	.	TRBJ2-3	CANSFHFEGATDTQYF	TGTGCCAACAGCTTTCACTTTGAGGGAGCCACAGATACGCAGTATTTT
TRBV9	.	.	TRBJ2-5	CASSPQPGLQETQYF	TGTGCCAGCAGCCCCCAACCTGGGCTACAAGAGACCCAGTACTTC
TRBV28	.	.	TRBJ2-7	CASRDLSHEQYF	TGTGCCAGCAGGGACCTATCACACGAGCAGTACTTC
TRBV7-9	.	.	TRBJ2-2	CASSFTRGTGELFF	TGTGCCAGCAGCTTTACTAGGGGGACCGGGGAGCTGTTTTTT
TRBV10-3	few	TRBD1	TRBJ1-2	CAISGGQGYGYTF	TGTGCCATCAGTGGTGGACAGGGCTATGGCTACACCTTC
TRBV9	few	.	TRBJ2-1	CASSVGAGLYNEQFF	TGTGCCAGCAGCGTAGGTGCGGGATTATACAATGAGCAGTTCTTC
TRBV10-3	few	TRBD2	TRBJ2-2	CAISEVRGTDTGELFF	TGTGCCATCAGTGAGGTGCGGGGGACGGACACCGGGGAGCTGTTTTTT
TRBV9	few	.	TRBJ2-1	CASSPGTSMSRAYNEQFF	TGTGCCAGCAGCCCCGGGACGTCAATGTCCCGGGCCTACAATGAGCAGTTCTTC
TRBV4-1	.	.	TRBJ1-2	CASSQGLSENYGYTF	TGCGCCAGCAGCCAAGGATTGTCGGAAAACTATGGCTACACCTTC
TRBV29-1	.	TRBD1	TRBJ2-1	CSVLRDRGEQFF	TGCAGCGTTCTCCGGGACAGAGGGGAGCAGTTCTTC
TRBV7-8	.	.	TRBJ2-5	CASSLWADQETQYF	TGTGCCAGCAGCTTATGGGCGGACCAAGAGACCCAGTACTTC
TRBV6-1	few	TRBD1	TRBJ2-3	CASSADRVRPTDTQYF	TGTGCCAGCAGTGCGGACAGGGTCCGGCCCACAGATACGCAGTATTTT
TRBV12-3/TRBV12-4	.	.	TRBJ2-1	CASSHRVGEQFF	TGTGCCAGCAGCCATCGGGTTGGTGAGCAGTTCTTC
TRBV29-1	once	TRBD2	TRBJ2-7	CSVRTSLYEQYF	TGCAGCGTACGGACTAGCCTCTACGAGCAGTACTTC
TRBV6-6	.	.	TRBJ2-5	CASSYFRSTETQYF	TGTGCCAGCAGTTACTTTAGGTCTACAGAGACCCAGTACTTC
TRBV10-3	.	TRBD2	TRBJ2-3	CAISSPSGGAVDTQYF	TGTGCCATCAGCTCACCTAGCGGGGGGGCCGTGGATACGCAGTATTTT